The 5 T cell receptor beta chains in this list originate from one sample, sequenced in a study of blood T cell repertoires in COVID-19 (dated by TCRdb to 2019 to 2021). Libraries were prepared through the immunoSEQ multiplex PCR assay. TCRdb re-hosts the immuneACCESS table, in-frame sequences only. Its copies lack some clones; in the studies checked, an unresolved V gene accounts for under half of them, and the cause for the rest is not known. The sample profile shows approximately 150,000 clones; about 87% of them were found once. The top ten clonotypes cover about 28% of the sample. Sample: peripheral blood. The receptors shown here come from a human donor in a cohort sampled during active COVID-19.

The genes are TRBV19 and TRBJ2-3, with 7 bases lining up with TRBD2. Germline lookup yields CDR1 LNHDA and CDR2 SQIVND (reference sequence). Trimming removed 0 bases from V and 2 bases from J; junction bases left unmatched: 11. This CDR3 is 18 amino acids long. CDR3 sequence: CASSIDHLGLADTDTQYF. The CDR3 bases are TGTGCCAGTAGTATAGATCACCTTGGGCTAGCGGACACAGATACGCAGTATTTT.

The rearrangement links TRBV7-2 to TRBJ1-2, with TRBD1 identical over 7 bases. Germline V gene sequence: CDR1 SGHTA, CDR2 FQGNSA. The CDR3 runs 14 residues. The trim removed 5 bases at V and 8 bases at J, leaving 11 bases unmatched. CDR3 in DNA: TGTGCCAGCAGCCCAACAGGGGCAACGGGCGGCTACACCTTC. Encoded protein: CASSPTGATGGYTF.

Turning to this clone: Relative to the germline gene, one junction end is altered; a read error may explain this. The V call is TRBV10-3, the J call TRBJ2-2, with D maybe TRBD2 (7 bases). Germline CDR1 reads ENHRY; CDR2 reads SYGVKD. The CDR3 covers 16 residues. This chain's CDR3 is CAISGPGGGNPGELFF. The DNA of the CDR3 is TGTGCCATCAGTGGCCCGGGGGGCGGGAACCCCGGGGAGCTGTTTTTT.

V and J are TRBV4-1 and TRBJ2-3, with 8 nucleotides matching TRBD2. The germline gives CDR1 MGHRA, CDR2 YSYEKL. V shed 0 bases and J 4 bases; nucleotides not matched to a gene: 3. CDR3 length equals 15 residues. This CDR3 is CASSQDSSGSDTQYF. In DNA, the CDR3 is TGCGCCAGCAGCCAAGATTCTAGCGGGTCAGATACGCAGTATTTT.

The chain joins TRBV12-3 or TRBV12-4 to TRBJ1-6, with D possibly being TRBD1 (6 bases). The CDR3 is 13 residues long. The V end was cut by 3 bases, the J end by 7 bases, with 7 bases between. Here the CDR3 reads CASSLGQNSPLHF. CDR3 DNA: TGTGCCAGCAGTTTGGGACAAAATTCACCCCTCCACTTT.